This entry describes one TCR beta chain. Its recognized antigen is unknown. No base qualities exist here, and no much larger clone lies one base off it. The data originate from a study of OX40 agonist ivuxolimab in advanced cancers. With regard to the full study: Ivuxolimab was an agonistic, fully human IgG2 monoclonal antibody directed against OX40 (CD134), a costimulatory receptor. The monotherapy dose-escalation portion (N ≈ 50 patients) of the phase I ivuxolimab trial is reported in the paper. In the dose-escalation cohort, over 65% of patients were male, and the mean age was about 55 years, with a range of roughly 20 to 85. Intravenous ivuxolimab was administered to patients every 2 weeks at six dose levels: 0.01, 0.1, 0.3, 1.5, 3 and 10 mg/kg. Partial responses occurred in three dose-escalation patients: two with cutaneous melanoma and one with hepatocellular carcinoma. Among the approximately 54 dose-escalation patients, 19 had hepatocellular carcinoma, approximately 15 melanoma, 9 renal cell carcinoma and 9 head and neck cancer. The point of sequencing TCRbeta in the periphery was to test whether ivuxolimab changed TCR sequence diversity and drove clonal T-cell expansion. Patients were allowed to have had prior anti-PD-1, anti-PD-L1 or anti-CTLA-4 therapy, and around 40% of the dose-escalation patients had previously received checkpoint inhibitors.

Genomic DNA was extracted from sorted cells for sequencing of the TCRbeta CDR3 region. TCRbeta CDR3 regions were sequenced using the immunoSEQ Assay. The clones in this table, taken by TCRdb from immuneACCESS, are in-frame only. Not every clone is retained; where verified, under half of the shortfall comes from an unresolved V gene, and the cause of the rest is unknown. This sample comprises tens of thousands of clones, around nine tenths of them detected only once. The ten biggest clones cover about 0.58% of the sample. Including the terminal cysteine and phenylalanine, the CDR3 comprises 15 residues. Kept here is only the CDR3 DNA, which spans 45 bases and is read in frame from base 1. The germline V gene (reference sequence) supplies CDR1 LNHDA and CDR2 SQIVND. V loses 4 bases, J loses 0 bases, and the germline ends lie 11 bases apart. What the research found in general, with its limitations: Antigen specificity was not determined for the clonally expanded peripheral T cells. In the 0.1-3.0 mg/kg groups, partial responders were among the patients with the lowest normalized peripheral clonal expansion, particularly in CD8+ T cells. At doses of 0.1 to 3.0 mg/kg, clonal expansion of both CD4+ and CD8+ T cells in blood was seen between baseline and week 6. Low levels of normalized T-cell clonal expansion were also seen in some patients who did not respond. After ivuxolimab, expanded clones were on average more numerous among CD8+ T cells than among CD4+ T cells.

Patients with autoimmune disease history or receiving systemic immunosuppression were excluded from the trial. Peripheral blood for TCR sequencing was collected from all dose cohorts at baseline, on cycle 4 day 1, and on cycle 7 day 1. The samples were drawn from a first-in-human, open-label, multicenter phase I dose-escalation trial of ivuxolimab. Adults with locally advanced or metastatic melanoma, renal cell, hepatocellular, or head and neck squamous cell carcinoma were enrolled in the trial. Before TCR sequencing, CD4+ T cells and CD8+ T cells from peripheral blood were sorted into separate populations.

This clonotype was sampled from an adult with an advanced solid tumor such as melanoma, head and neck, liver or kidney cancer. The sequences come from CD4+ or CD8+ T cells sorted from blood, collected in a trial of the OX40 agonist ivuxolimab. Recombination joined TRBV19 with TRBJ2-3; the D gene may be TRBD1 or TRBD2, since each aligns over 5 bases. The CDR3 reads CASSRGRPSTDTQYF. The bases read TGTGCCAGTAGTAGGGGACGGCCTAGCACAGATACGCAGTATTTT.